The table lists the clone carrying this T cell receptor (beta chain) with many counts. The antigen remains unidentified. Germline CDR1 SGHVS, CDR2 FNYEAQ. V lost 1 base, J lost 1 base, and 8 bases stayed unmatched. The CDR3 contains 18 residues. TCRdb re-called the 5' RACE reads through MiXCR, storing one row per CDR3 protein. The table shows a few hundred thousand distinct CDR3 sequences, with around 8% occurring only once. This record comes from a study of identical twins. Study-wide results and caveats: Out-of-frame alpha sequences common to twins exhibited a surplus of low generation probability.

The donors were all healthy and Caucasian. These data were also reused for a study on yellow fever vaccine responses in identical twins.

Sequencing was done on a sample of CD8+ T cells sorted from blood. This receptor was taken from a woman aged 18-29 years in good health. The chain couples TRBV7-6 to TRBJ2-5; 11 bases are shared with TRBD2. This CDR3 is CASSLVPTSGGSQETQYF. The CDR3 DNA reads TGTGCCAGCAGCTTAGTCCCCACTAGCGGGGGATCCCAAGAGACCCAGTACTTC.